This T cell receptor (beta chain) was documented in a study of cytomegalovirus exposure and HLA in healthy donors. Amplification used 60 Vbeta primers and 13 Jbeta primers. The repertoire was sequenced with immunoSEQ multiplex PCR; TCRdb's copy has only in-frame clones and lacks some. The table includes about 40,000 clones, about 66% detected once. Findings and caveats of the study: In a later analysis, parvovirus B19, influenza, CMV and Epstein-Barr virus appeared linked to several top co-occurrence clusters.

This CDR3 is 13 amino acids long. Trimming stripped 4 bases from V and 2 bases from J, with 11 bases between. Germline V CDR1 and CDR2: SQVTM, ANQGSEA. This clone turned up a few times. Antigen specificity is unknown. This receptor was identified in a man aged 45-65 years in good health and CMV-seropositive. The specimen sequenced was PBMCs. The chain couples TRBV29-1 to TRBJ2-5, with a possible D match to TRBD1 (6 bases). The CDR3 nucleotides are TGCAGCGTTGCGAGACAGGTTCAAGAGACCCAGTACTTC. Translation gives CSVARQVQETQYF. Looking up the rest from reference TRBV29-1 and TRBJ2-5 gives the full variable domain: SAVISQKPSRDICQRGTSLTIQCQVDSQVTMMFWYRQQPGQSLTLIATANQGSEATYESGFVIDKFPISRPNLTFSTLTVSNMSPEDSSIYLCSVARQVQETQYFGPGTRLLVL.